Presented here are 14 T cell receptor beta chains from one specimen sequenced in a study of T cell responses to AZD1222 COVID-19 vaccine. Here immunoSEQ multiplex PCR was the method, and the copy in TCRdb shows in-frame clones only, minus some. The table includes about 120,000 clones, around 82% detected once. Sequences were derived from peripheral blood, sampled on day 0 of AZD1222 vaccination. Receptors were obtained from an adult in good health.

The CDR3 loop reads CSARPEIGELFF. CDR3 in DNA: TGCAGCGCTCGACCCGAAATCGGGGAGCTGTTTTTT. The chain uses TRBV29-1 and TRBJ2-2; D unclear. The germline gives CDR1 SQVTM, CDR2 ANQGSEA. V was clipped by 7 bases and J by 7 bases, with 13 bases between them. The CDR3 runs 12 residues.

CDR3 in amino acids: CASSYSKATYEQYF. CDR3 DNA: TGTGCCAGCAGTTACTCGAAGGCCACCTACGAGCAGTACTTC. The chain links TRBV6-5 to TRBJ2-7; D ambiguous. In germline, CDR1 is MNHEY, CDR2 SVGAGI. There are 14 residues in the CDR3. V lost 0 bases to trimming and J lost 2 bases, with 8 bases between them.

The chain uses TRBV24-1 and TRBJ2-2, with 9 bases identical to TRBD1. Germline values: CDR1 KGHDR, CDR2 SFDVKD. V trimming: 3 bases; J trimming: 5 bases; junction bases outside the gene matches: 12. There are 18 residues in the CDR3. Here the CDR3 reads CATSDLKAGTGRTGELFF. Here the CDR3 DNA reads TGTGCCACCAGTGATCTAAAAGCCGGGACAGGGAGGACCGGGGAGCTGTTTTTT.

The chain uses TRBV6-5 and TRBJ1-6; D call uncertain. Germline assignment: CDR1 MNHEY and CDR2 SVGAGI. Trimming left V 6 bases short and J 9 bases short, with 12 bases between. The CDR3 extends over 13 amino acids. CDR3 DNA: TGTGCCAGCAGCCTGGACGGTCGTTCACCCCTCCACTTT. It codes for CASSLDGRSPLHF.

This chain links TRBV6-5 with TRBJ2-3, with 7 bases that match TRBD1. Unmatched junction bases numbered 5, after V lost 7 bases and J lost 1 base. CDR1 is MNHEY and CDR2 is SVGAGI in the germline V gene. The CDR3 covers 14 residues. CDR3: CASKRGLGTDTQYF. In DNA, the CDR3 is TGTGCCAGCAAGAGGGGGCTGGGCACAGATACGCAGTATTTT.

Only one count was recorded for this clone. The CDR3 is CASSLALSTGELFF. The CDR3 nucleotides read TGTGCCAGCAGCTTAGCCCTATCCACCGGGGAGCTGTTTTTT. This chain uses TRBV11-3 with TRBJ2-2; D gene uncertain. In germline, CDR1 is SGHNT, CDR2 YENEEA. The length of the CDR3 is 14 residues. V was pared by 1 base and J by 4 bases, with 7 bases between.

The chain is built from TRBV15 and TRBJ1-4, with D unresolved. This CDR3 comprises 13 residues. V lost 3 bases, J lost 4 bases, and 6 bases lay in between. Germline V lookup: CDR1 LNHNV, CDR2 YYDKDF (reference sequence). The DNA for the CDR3 is TGTGCCACCAGCAGGGACGGTAATGAAAAACTGTTTTTT. Its protein is CATSRDGNEKLFF.

The chain combines TRBV12-3 or TRBV12-4 with TRBJ2-7; D tentatively fits TRBD1 or TRBD2 (5 bases each). V was trimmed by 10 bases and J by 5 bases, leaving 15 bases between them. This CDR3 spans 12 amino acids. The CDR3, as DNA: TGTGCCACCGGGGACGAATCCCACGAGCAGTACTTC. This gives the protein CATGDESHEQYF.

A remark on this clone: Since no conserved phenylalanine or tryptophan closes the CDR3, a read error is the likely cause. The DNA is omitted, as the CDR3 cannot be located on it reliably, and the CDR3 follows TCRdb's listing. This rearrangement joins TRBV7-8 to TRBJ1-1. Per the germline V gene, CDR1 is SGHVS and CDR2 is FQNEAQ. The CDR3 totals 13 residues, both ends included. The CDR3 region is CASSLEGERGWRP.

The sample holds one count of this clone. The chain links TRBV19 to TRBJ2-1, with D tentatively TRBD2 (6 bases). V lost 6 bases and J 3 bases, leaving 15 bases between the germline ends. The germline V gene has CDR1 LNHDA and CDR2 SQIVND (reference sequence). The CDR3 has 15 residues. Here the CDR3 reads CASRGSGLGYNEQFF. CDR3 DNA sequence: TGTGCCAGTAGGGGTTCGGGACTTGGCTACAATGAGCAGTTCTTC.

V is TRBV4-2 and J is TRBJ1-4; 8 bases align to TRBD1. Germline V gene sequence: CDR1 LGHNA, CDR2 YNFKEQ. The J segment lost 8 bases and the V segment lost 1 base, leaving 15 bases of the junction unmatched. CDR3 length equals 18 residues. The CDR3 region is CASSQGHTLQGEGEKLFF. Here the CDR3 DNA reads TGTGCCAGCAGCCAAGGTCATACTCTACAGGGGGAGGGCGAAAAACTGTTTTTT.

The chain recombines TRBV4-3 with TRBJ1-2, with D maybe TRBD1 (6 bases). V was clipped by 0 bases and J by 8 bases, with 16 bases between them. Germline assignment: CDR1 LGHNA and CDR2 YSLEER. The CDR3 consists of 15 residues. The CDR3 DNA sequence: TGCGCCAGCAGCCAAGAAATGGACAGCCTTCTGGGCTACACCTTC. Its translation: CASSQEMDSLLGYTF.

The rearrangement uses TRBV7-2 and TRBJ2-3; D call uncertain. The germline V gene has CDR1 SGHTA and CDR2 FQGNSA. This CDR3 spans 12 amino acids. With 2 bases removed from V and 5 bases from J, the gap between germline ends came to 5 bases. The CDR3 coding sequence is TGTGCCAGCAGCTTAAAGGGAGATACGCAGTATTTT. Protein: CASSLKGDTQYF.

The chain joins TRBV10-3 to TRBJ1-1; TRBD1 matches 10 bases. Trimming at V came to 7 bases and at J to 6 bases, leaving 5 bases not matched to a gene. The CDR3 spans 13 residues. Germline V lookup: CDR1 ENHRY, CDR2 SYGVKD. The CDR3 sequence is CAIIPDRGAEAFF. CDR3 nucleotide sequence: TGTGCCATCATTCCGGACAGGGGGGCTGAAGCTTTCTTT.